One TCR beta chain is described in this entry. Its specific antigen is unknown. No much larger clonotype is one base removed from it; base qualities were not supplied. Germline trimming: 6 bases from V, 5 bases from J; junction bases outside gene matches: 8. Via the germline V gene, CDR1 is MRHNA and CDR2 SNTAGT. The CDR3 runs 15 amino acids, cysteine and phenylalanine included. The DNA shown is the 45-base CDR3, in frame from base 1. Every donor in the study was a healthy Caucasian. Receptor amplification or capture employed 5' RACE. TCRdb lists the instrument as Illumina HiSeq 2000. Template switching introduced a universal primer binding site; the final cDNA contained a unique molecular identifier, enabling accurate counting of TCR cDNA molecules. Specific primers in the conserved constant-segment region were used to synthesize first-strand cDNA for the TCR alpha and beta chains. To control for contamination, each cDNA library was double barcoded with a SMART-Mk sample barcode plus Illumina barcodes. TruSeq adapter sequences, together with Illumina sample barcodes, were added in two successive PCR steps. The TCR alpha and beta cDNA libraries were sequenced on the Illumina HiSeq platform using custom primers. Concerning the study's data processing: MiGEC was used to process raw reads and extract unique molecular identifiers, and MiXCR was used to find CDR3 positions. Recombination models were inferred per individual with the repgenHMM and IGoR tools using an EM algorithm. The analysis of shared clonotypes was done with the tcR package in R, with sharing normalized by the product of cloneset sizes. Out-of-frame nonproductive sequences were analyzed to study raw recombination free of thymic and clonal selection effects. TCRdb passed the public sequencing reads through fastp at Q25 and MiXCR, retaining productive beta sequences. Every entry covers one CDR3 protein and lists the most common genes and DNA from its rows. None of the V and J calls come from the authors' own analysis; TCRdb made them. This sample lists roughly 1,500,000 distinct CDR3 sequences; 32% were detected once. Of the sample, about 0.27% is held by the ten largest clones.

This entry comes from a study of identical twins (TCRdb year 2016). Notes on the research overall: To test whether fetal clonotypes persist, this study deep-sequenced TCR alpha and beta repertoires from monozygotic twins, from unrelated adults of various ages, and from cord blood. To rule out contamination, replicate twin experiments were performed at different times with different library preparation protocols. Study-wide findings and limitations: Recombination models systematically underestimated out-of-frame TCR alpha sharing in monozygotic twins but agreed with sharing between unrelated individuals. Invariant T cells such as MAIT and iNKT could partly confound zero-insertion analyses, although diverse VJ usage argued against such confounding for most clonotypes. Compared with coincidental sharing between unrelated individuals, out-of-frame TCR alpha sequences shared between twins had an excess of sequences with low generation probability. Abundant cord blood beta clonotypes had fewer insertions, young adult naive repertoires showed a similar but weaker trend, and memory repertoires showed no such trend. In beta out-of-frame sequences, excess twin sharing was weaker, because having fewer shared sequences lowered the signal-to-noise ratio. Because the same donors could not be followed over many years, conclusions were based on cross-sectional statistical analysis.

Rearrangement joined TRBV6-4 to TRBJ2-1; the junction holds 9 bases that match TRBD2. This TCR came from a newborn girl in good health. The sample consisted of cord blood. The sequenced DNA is TGTGCCAGCAGCAGCGTAGCGGGAGAGGACAATGAGCAGTTCTTC. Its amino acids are CASSSVAGEDNEQFF.